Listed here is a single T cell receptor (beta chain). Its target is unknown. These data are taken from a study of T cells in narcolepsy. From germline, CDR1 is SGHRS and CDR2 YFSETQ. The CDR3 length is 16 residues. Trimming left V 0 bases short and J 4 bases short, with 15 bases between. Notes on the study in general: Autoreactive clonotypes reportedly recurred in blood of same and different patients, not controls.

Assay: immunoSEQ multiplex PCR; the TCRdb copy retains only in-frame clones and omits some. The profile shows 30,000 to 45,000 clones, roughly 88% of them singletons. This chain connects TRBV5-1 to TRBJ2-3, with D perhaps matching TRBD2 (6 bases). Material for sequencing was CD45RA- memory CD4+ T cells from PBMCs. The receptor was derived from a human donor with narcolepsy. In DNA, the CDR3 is TGCGCCAGCAGCTTGGCCTTTGGAGGGAAACCAGATACGCAGTATTTT. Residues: CASSLAFGGKPDTQYF.